The present entry profiles one T cell receptor (beta chain) with its context. The CDR3 runs 15 residues. The germline V gene encodes CDR1 SGHRS and CDR2 YFSETQ. Losses at the gene ends were 5 bases for V and 2 bases for J; bases not matched to a gene: 8. The sample is drawn from a study of blood T cell repertoires in COVID-19. The protocol was immunoSEQ multiplex PCR, while the TCRdb copy is restricted to in-frame clones and leaves out a portion. The sample includes under 200,000 clones, about 86% seen only once; the top ten take more than 0.75%. The origin of this receptor is a man aged 18 to 29 with acute or convalescent COVID-19. The sequencing input was peripheral blood. The rearrangement uses TRBV5-1 and TRBJ1-2; 8 positions agree with TRBD1. This chain's CDR3 is CASRITTGANYGYTF. The CDR3 DNA is TGCGCCAGCAGGATTACGACAGGGGCCAACTATGGCTACACCTTC.